The clone carrying this T cell receptor (beta chain) was found many times. Its antigen is currently unknown. These data belong to a study of T-cell reconstitution after alpha-beta-depleted transplantation in children. General study findings and limits: Approximately two months post-transplant, alpha-beta T cells reportedly originated from several hundred expanded graft clones. Elevated TCRbeta diversity at day 60 was traced, in some patients, to surviving recipient T cells and thymic progenitors. From newly produced T cells came most of the T-cell counts and diversity one year after transplant.

This CDR3 spans 14 amino acids. The germline V and J ends were trimmed by 1 base and 0 bases, with 7 bases remaining between them. The germline V gene encodes CDR1 LGHNA and CDR2 YNFKEQ. Researchers prepared the TCRbeta library using unique molecular identifiers, the study reports. TCRdb re-derived calls from the PCR reads in MiXCR, one entry per CDR3 protein. The data contain fewer than 350,000 distinct CDR3 sequences, around 10% of them singletons. The sample consisted of PBMCs, taken before TCRalphabeta/CD19-depleted stem cell transplant. J is TRBJ2-7 and V is TRBV4-2; D ambiguous. This sequence originates from a boy less than two years old with acute myeloid leukemia, due to receive a stem cell transplant. DNA of the CDR3: TGTGCCAGCAGCCAAGGCAGGCCCTCCTACGAGCAGTACTTC. It is translated as CASSQGRPSYEQYF.